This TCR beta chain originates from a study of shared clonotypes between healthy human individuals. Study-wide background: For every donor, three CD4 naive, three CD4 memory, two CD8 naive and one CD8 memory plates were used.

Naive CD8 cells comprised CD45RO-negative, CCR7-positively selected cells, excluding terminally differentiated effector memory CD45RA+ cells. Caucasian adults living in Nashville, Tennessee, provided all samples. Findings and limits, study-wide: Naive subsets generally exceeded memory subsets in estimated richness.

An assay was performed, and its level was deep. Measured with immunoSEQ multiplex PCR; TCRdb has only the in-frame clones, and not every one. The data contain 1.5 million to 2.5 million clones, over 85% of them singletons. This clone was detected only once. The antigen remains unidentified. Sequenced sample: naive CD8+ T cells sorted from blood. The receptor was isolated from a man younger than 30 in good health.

CDR3 in amino acids: CASSYFASLPGETQYF. The CDR3 DNA sequence: TGTGCCAGCAGTTACTTTGCGAGCCTACCCGGAGAGACCCAGTACTTC. The V call is TRBV6-6, the J call TRBJ2-5; unclear D gene. There are 16 residues in the CDR3. V lost 1 base, J lost 4 bases, and 16 bases lay in between. Germline lookup yields CDR1 MNHNY and CDR2 SVGAGI (reference sequence).